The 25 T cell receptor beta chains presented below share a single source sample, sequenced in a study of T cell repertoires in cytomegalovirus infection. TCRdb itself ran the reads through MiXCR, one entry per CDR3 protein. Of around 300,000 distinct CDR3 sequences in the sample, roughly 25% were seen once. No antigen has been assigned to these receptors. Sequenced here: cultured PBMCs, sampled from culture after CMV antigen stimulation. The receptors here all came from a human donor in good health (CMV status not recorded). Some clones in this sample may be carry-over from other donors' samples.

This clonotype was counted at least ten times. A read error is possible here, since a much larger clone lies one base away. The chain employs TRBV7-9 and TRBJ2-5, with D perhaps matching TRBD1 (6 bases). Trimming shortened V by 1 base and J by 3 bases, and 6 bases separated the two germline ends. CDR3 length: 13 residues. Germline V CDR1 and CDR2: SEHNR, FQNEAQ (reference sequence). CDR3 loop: CASSLGTEETQYF. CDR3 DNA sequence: TGTGCCAGCAGCTTAGGGACAGAAGAGACCCAGTACTTC.

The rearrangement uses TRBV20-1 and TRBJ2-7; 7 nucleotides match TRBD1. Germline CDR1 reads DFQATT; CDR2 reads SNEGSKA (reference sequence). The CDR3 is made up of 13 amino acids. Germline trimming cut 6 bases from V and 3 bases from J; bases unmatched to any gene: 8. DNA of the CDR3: TGCAGTGCCCTAGACAGGGCTGTCTACGAGCAGTACTTC. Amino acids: CSALDRAVYEQYF.

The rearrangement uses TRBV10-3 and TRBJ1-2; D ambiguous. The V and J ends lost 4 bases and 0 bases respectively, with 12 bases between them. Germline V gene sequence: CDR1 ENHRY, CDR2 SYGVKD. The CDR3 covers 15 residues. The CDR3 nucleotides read TGTGCCATCAGTGCGGCCGACCTAGCTAACTATGGCTACACCTTC. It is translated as CAISAADLANYGYTF.

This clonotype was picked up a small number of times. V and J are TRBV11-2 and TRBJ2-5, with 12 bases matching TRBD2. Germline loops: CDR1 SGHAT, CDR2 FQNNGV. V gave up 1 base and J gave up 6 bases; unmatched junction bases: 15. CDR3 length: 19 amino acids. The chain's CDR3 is CASSLVASGRGGYKKTQYF. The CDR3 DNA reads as TGTGCCAGCAGCTTAGTGGCTAGCGGGAGGGGGGGGTACAAAAAGACCCAGTACTTC. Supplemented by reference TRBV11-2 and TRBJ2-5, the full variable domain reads EAGVAQSPRYKIIEKRQSVAFWCNPISGHATLYWYQQILGQGPKLLIQFQNNGVVDDSQLPKDRFSAERLKGVDSTLKIQPAKLEDSAVYLCASSLVASGRGGYKKTQYFGPGTRLLVL.

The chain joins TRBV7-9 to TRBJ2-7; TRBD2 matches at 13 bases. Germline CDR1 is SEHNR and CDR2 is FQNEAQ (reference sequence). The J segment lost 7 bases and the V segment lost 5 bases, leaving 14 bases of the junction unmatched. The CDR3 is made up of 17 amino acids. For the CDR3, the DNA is TGTGCCAGCAGCCTTGGACTAGCGGGAGAGATACCGGATGAGCAGTACTTC. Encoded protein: CASSLGLAGEIPDEQYF.

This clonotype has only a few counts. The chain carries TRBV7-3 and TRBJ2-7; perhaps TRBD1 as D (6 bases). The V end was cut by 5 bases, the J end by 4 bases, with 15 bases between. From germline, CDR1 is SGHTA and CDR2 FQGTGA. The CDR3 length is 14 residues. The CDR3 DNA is TGTGCCAGCAGCCCGACAGGATCATCGTACGAGCAGTACTTC. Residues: CASSPTGSSYEQYF.

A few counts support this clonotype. As DNA, the CDR3 is TGTGCCAGCAGTTACAGTTCGGCGCAGTTCTTC. Translated: CASSYSSAQFF. The rearrangement links TRBV28 to TRBJ2-1; D is undetermined. Germline assignment: CDR1 MDHEN and CDR2 SYDVKM. This CDR3 contains 11 residues. Trimming cost V 4 bases and J 12 bases, with 10 bases left between them.

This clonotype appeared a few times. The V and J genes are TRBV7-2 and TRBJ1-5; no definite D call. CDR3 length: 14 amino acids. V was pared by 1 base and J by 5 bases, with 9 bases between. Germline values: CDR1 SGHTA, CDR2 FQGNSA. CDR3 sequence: CASSLGSTDQPQHF. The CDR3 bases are TGTGCCAGCAGCTTAGGTTCGACGGATCAGCCCCAGCATTTT.

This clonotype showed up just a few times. The CDR3 DNA is TGTGCCAGTAGTATAGATCGGAGGTTCCTGTATAGCAATCAGCCCCAGCATTTT. This sequence encodes CASSIDRRFLYSNQPQHF. The chain has TRBV19 and TRBJ1-5, with D uncertain. In germline, CDR1 is LNHDA, CDR2 SQIVND (reference sequence). The V end was cut by 0 bases, the J end by 0 bases, with 15 bases between. The CDR3 is 18 residues long. The full variable domain, with the rest looked up from reference TRBV19 and TRBJ1-5, is DGGITQSPKYLFRKEGQNVTLSCEQNLNHDAMYWYRQDPGQGLRLIYYSQIVNDFQKGDIAEGYSVSREKKESFPLTVTSAQKNPTAFYLCASSIDRRFLYSNQPQHFGDGTRLSIL.

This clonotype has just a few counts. CDR3: CASSSVTGEDYGYTF. The DNA of the CDR3 is TGTGCCAGTAGTTCTGTGACAGGGGAGGACTATGGCTACACCTTC. The gene calls are TRBV19 and TRBJ1-2; 8 bases map to TRBD1. This CDR3 has 15 residues. Germline V CDR1 and CDR2: LNHDA, SQIVND (reference sequence). V gave up 5 bases and J gave up 3 bases; unmatched junction bases: 8.

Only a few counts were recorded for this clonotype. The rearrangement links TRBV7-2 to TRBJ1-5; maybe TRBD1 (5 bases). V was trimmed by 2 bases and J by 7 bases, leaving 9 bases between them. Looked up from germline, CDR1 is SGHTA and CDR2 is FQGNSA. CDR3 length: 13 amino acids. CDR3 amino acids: CASSLKGRQPQHF. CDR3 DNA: TGTGCCAGCAGCTTAAAGGGGCGCCAGCCCCAGCATTTT.

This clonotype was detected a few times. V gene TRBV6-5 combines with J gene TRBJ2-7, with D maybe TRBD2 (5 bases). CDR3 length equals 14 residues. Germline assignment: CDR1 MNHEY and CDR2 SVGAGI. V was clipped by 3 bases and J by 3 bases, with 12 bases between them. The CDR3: CASSYRGRHYEQYF. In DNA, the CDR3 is TGTGCCAGCAGTTATCGAGGGAGACACTACGAGCAGTACTTC.

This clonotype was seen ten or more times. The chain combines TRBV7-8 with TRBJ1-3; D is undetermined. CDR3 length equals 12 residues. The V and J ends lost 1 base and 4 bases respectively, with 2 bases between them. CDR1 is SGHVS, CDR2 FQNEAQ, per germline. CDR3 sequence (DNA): TGTGCCAGCAGCTTAGAGGGAAACACCATATATTTT. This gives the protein CASSLEGNTIYF.

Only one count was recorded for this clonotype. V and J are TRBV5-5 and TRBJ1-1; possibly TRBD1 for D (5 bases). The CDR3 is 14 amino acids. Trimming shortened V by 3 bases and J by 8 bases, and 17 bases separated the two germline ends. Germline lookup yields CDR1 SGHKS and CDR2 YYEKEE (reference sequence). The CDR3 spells CASSWEDRGAEAFF. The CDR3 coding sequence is TGTGCCAGCAGCTGGGAGGACCGGGGCGCCGAAGCTTTCTTT.

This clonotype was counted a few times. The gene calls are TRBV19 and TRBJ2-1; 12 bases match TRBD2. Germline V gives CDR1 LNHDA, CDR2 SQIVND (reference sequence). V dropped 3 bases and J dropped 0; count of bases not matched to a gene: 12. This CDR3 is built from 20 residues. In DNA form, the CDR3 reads TGTGCCAGTAGTATCTACGGACTAGCGGGATCCCCGGGCTCCTACAATGAGCAGTTCTTC. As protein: CASSIYGLAGSPGSYNEQFF.

The CDR3 sequence is CATRLAGAGDEQYV. The CDR3 DNA follows: TGTGCCACCCGACTAGCGGGAGCCGGAGACGAGCAGTACGTC. The chain joins TRBV10-3 to TRBJ2-7; TRBD2 aligns across 12 bases. Germline V CDR1 and CDR2: ENHRY, SYGVKD. The trim removed 10 bases at V and 5 bases at J, leaving 9 bases unmatched. The CDR3 extends over 14 amino acids.

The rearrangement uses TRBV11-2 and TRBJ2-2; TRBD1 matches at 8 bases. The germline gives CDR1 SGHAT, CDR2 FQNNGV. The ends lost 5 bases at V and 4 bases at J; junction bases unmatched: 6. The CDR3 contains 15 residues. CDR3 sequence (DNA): TGTGCCAGCAGCCCGACAGGGGAGAGCACCGGGGAGCTGTTTTTT. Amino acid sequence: CASSPTGESTGELFF.

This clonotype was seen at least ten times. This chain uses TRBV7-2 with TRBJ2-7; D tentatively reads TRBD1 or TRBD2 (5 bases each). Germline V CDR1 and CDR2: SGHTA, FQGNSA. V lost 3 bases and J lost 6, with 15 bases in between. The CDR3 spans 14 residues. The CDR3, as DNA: TGTGCCAGCAGCTTGGGACCGCCCCCGCTCGAGCAGTACTTC. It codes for CASSLGPPPLEQYF.

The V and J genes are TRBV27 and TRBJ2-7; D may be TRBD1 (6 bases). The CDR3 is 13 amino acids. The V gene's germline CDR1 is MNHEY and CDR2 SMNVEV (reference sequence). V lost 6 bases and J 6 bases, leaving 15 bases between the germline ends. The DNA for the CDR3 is TGTGCCAGCAGGACCCTAACAGGGCTCGAGCAGTACTTC. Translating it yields CASRTLTGLEQYF.

The CDR3: CASSLTKYEQYF. The CDR3 DNA reads as TGTGCCAGCAGCTTAACTAAATACGAGCAGTACTTC. This sequence joins TRBV11-2 and TRBJ2-7; D remains unclear. Trimming took 2 bases from V and 4 from J, leaving 6 bases between them. CDR1 SGHAT and CDR2 FQNNGV come from the germline V gene. CDR3 size: 12 residues. Drawing the rest from reference TRBV11-2 and TRBJ2-7, the complete variable domain is EAGVAQSPRYKIIEKRQSVAFWCNPISGHATLYWYQQILGQGPKLLIQFQNNGVVDDSQLPKDRFSAERLKGVDSTLKIQPAKLEDSAVYLCASSLTKYEQYFGPGTRLTVT.

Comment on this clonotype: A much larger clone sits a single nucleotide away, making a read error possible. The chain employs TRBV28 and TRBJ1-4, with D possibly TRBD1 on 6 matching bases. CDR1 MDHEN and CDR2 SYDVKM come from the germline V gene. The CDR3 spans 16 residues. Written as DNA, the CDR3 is TGTGCCCGCAGTTTGTGGGGGGCGCAGACTAATGAAAAACTGTTTTTT. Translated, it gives CARSLWGAQTNEKLFF.

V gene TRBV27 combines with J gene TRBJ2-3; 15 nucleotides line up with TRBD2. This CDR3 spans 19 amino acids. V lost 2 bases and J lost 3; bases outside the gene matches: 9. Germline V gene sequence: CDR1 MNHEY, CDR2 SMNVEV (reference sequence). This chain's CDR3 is CASSLTRTSGRARTDTQYF. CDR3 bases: TGTGCCAGCAGTTTAACTCGGACTAGCGGGAGGGCGCGGACAGATACGCAGTATTTT.

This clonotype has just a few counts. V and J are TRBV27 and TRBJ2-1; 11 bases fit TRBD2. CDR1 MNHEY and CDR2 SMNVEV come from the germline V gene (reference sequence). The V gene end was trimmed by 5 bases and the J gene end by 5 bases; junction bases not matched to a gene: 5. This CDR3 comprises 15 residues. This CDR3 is CASSPGTSGDNEQFF. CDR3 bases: TGTGCCAGCAGTCCCGGGACTAGCGGAGACAATGAGCAGTTCTTC.

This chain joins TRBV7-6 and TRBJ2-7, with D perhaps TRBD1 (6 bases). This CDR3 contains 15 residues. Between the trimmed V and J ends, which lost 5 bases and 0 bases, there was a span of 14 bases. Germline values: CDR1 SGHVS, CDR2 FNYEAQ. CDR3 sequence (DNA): TGTGCCAGCAGCCCCCAATTGACAGGCTCCTACGAGCAGTACGTC. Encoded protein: CASSPQLTGSYEQYV.

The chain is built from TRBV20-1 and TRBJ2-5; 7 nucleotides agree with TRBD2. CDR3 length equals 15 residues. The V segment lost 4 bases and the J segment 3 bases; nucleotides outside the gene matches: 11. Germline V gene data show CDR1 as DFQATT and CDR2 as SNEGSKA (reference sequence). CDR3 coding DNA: TGCAGTGCTAAGTTAGTCTGGGCGGGAGAAGAGACCCAGTACTTC. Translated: CSAKLVWAGEETQYF.